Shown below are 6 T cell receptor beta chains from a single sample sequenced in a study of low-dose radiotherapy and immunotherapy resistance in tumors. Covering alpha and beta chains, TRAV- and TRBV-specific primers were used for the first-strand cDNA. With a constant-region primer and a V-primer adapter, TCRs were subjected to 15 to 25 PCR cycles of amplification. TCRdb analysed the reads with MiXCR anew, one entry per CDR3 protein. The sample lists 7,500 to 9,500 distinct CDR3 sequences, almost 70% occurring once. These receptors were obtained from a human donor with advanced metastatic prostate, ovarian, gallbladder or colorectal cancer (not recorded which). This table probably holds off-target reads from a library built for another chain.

The CDR3 DNA follows: TGTGCCAGTCATAGGGGGGCAGCGATGAACACCGGGGAGCTGTTTTTT. Translating it yields CASHRGAAMNTGELFF. The chain combines TRBV19 with TRBJ2-2, with D perhaps TRBD1 or TRBD2 (6 bases each). CDR1 and CDR2 from the germline V gene are LNHDA and SQIVND (reference sequence). The CDR3 is made up of 16 amino acids. V was cut by 8 bases and J by 1 base, with 17 bases left in between.

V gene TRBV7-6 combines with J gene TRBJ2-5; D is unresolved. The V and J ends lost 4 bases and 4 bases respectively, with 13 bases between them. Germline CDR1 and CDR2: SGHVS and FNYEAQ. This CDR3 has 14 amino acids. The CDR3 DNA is TGTGCCAGCAGCTCCTACCAAGGAAGAGAGACCCAGTACTTC. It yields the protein CASSSYQGRETQYF.

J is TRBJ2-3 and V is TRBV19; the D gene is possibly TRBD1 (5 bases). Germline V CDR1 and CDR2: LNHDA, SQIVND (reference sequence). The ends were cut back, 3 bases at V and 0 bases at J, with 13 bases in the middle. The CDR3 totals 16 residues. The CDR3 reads CASSIEKGKSTDTQYF. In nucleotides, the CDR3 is TGTGCCAGTAGTATCGAAAAGGGGAAAAGCACAGATACGCAGTATTTT.

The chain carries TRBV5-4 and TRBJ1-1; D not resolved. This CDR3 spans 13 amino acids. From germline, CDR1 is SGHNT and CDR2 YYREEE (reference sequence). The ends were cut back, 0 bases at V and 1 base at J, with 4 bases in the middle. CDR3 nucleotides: TGTGCCAGCAGCTTGGAAACGAACACTGAAGCTTTCTTT. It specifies CASSLETNTEAFF.

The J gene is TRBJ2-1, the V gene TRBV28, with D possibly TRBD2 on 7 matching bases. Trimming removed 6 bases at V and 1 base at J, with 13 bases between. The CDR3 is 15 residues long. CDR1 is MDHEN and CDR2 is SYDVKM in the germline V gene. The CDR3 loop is CASSKGEGSYNEQFF. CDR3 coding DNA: TGTGCCAGCAGCAAGGGGGAGGGGTCCTACAATGAGCAGTTCTTC.

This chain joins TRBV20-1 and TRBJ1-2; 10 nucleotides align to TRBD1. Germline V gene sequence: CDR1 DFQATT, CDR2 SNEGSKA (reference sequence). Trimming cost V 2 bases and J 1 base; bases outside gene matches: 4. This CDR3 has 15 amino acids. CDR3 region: CSARPGTGVNYGYTF. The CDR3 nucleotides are TGCAGTGCTAGACCCGGGACAGGGGTTAACTATGGCTACACCTTC.